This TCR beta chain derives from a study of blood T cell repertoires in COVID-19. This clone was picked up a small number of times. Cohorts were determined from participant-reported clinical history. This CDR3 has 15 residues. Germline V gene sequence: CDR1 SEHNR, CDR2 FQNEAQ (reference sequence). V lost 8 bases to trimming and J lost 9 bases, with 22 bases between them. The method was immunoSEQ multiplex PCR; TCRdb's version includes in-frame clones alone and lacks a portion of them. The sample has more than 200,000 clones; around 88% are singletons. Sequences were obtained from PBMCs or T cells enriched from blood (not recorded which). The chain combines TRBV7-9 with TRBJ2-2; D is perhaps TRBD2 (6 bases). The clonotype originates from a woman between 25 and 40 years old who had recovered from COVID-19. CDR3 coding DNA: TGTGCCAGCGTGCCGCAGCGGGCAGGGTCCCGGGAGCTGTTTTTT. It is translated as CASVPQRAGSRELFF. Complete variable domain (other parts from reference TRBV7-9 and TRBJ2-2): DTGVSQNPRHKITKRGQNVTFRCDPISEHNRLYWYRQTLGQGPEFLTYFQNEAQLEKSRLLSDRFSAERPKGSFSTLEIQRTEQGDSAMYLCASVPQRAGSRELFFGEGSRLTVL.